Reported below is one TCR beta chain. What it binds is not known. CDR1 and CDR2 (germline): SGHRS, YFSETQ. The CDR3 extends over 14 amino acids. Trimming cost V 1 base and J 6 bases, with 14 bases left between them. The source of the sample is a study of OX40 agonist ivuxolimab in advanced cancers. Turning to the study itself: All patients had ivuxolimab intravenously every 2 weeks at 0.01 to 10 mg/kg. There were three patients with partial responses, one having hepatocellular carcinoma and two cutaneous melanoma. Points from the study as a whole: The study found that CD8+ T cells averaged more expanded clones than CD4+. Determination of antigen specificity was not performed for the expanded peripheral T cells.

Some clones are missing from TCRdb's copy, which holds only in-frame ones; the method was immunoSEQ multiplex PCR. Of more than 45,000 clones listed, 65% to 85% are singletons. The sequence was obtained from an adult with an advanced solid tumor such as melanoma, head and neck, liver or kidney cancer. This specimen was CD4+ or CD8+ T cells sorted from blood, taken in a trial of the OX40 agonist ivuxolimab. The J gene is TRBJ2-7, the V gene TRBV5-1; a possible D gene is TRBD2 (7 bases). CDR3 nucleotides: TGCGCCAGCAGCTTGCCCGGGGGGCTGGGCGAGCAGTACTTC. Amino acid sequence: CASSLPGGLGEQYF.